These T cell receptor beta chains were read from a single sample in a study of cytomegalovirus exposure and HLA in healthy donors. The table came from immunoSEQ multiplex PCR; TCRdb's copy has only in-frame clones and leaves some out. The sample has 110,000 or so clones, under 85% seen once; the top ten hold approximately 11%. The material sequenced was PBMCs. Receptors were obtained from a middle-aged man in good health and CMV-seropositive. Each CDR3 is given with its conserved first and last residue. A D gene is named only where the DNA matches it firmly.

NA,TRBJ2-2,TRBV29-1,CSVRQVGTGELFF,TGCAGCGTACGACAGGTCGGCACCGGGGAGCTGTTTTTT
NA,TRBJ2-1,TRBV18,CASSPGGGTLGYEQFF,TGTGCCAGCTCACCAGGCGGAGGGACCCTCGGATATGAGCAGTTCTTC
TRBD2,TRBJ2-1,TRBV7-3,CASSLRSGGGAHEQFF,TGTGCCAGCAGCTTAAGGTCTGGCGGGGGGGCGCATGAGCAGTTCTTC
NA,TRBJ1-1,TRBV6-1,CASSVNYRDTEAFF,TGTGCCAGCAGTGTTAATTACAGGGACACTGAAGCTTTCTTT
NA,TRBJ2-7,TRBV21-1,CASSKTSGGYYEQYF,TGTGCCAGCAGCAAAACTAGCGGGGGATACTACGAGCAGTACTTC
NA,TRBJ1-6,TRBV6-5,CASSYRQGYYNSPLHF,TGTGCCAGCAGTTACAGGCAGGGTTACTATAATTCACCCCTCCACTTT
NA,TRBJ2-7,TRBV7-6,CASSTGPGNEQYF,TGTGCCAGCAGCACAGGCCCAGGGAACGAGCAGTACTTC
NA,TRBJ1-5,TRBV28,CASRPAQGRNQPQHF,TGTGCCAGCAGACCCGCACAGGGTAGGAATCAGCCCCAGCATTTT
TRBD1,TRBJ1-5,TRBV7-9,CASSYWTGTGNNQPQHF,TGTGCCAGCAGCTATTGGACGGGGACAGGGAACAATCAGCCCCAGCATTTT
TRBD1,TRBJ2-1,TRBV19,CASRPGQGPNEQFF,TGTGCCAGTAGACCGGGACAGGGTCCAAATGAGCAGTTCTTC
TRBD1,TRBJ2-7,TRBV18,CASSPLPGQGSYEQYF,TGTGCCAGCTCACCACTGCCGGGACAGGGGTCCTACGAGCAGTACTTC
TRBD1,TRBJ2-3,TRBV19,CASRDRSDRGVGYF,TGTGCCAGTAGAGATAGGTCGGACAGGGGTGTGGGATATTTT
TRBD1,TRBJ2-5,TRBV5-8,CASSPLGWDRPQETQYF,TGTGCCAGCAGCCCGCTTGGGTGGGACAGGCCGCAAGAGACCCAGTACTTC
NA,TRBJ2-7,TRBV6-4,CASSESLTVTYEQYF,TGTGCCAGCAGTGAGTCCTTGACAGTGACCTACGAGCAGTACTTC
TRBD2,TRBJ2-7,TRBV29-1,CSVRTSGSSYEQYF,TGCAGCGTTAGGACTAGCGGGTCCTCCTACGAGCAGTACTTC
TRBD2,TRBJ2-4,TRBV25-1,CASSKSGLAGLKNIQYF,TGTGCCAGCAGCAAATCTGGACTAGCGGGGCTAAAAAACATTCAGTACTTC
TRBD2,TRBJ2-5,TRBV5-4,CASSLAGGPGETQYF,TGTGCCAGCAGCTTGGCGGGGGGGCCGGGAGAGACCCAGTACTTC
TRBD1,TRBJ1-1,TRBV5-1,CASSFGDRNTEAFF,TGCGCCAGCAGCTTCGGGGACAGGAACACTGAAGCTTTCTTT
NA,TRBJ1-1,TRBV7-8,CASSLGRVDNTEAFF,TGTGCCAGCAGCTTAGGGCGGGTGGACAACACTGAAGCTTTCTTT